This TCR beta chain was retrieved from a study of cytomegalovirus exposure and HLA in healthy donors. Amplification used 60 Vbeta primers and 13 Jbeta primers. Original processing methods: In a later analysis, around 87 million unique TCR beta chains included roughly 11 million shared by two or more donors. Profiling relied on immunoSEQ multiplex PCR, and the TCRdb table lists in-frame clones only, not all of them. V and J calls and clone size follow that table, whereas D and trimming were derived from the DNA. The sample holds a few hundred thousand clones, over 65% seen once. About this clone itself: Antigen specificity is unknown.

Study observations and caveats: Researchers had no immune exposure information except CMV serostatus available. A later analysis linked a missense variant in DCLRE1C to the trimming of TCR beta V and J genes. A later analysis appeared to link common viral pathogens to several of the most significant clusters.

V lost 4 bases to trimming and J lost 10 bases; unmatched junction nucleotides: 7. CDR3 length: 14 amino acids. Germline values: CDR1 LNHDA, CDR2 SQIVND (reference sequence). This sequence originates from a man aged 35 to 55 in good health and CMV-seronegative. This chain joins TRBV19 and TRBJ2-1, with 10 bases aligning to TRBD2. Material: PBMCs. CDR3 nucleotides: TGTGCCAGTAGTAGTAGCGGGAGGTCAGGAGAGCAGTTCTTC. This codes for CASSSSGRSGEQFF.